This T cell receptor (beta chain) stems from a study of blood T cell repertoires in COVID-19 (dated by TCRdb to the early 2020s). At the level of the whole study: Samples from collaborators originated in the United States, Italy and Spain and spanned both the acute and convalescent phases of COVID-19. The material from the prospective study consisted of cDNA or gDNA derived from T cells, B-cell-depleted T cells, or PBMCs. The dataset comprised deeply sampled blood TCRbeta repertoires from subjects exposed to, actively infected with, or recovered from COVID-19. The repertoires were released in a freely available public database intended as a resource for research on the immune response to SARS-CoV-2. Samples came from the ongoing ImmuneRACE study (first 160 participants) plus 1,254 subjects from 6 global collaborators. Sample metadata almost always included a de-identified subject ID, COVID-19 status, age in years and sex. Where available, HLA class I and class II types were obtained from metadata supplied by the sample provider rather than from assay-based typing. Results the study describes overall, beyond this receptor: The amount of clinical and demographic metadata varied by source and participant and was provided uncurated.

TCRbeta CDR3 regions were amplified from genomic DNA by means of the immunoSEQ Assay, a bias-controlled multiplex PCR. Processing in the source paper ran as follows. Within the assay, amplification of reference gene primers was used to estimate how many nucleated cells each sample contained. To quantify the absolute abundance of each unique TCRbeta CDR3 rearrangement, sequence reads were collapsed and filtered. For each sample, productive Simpson clonality was calculated by taking the square root of Simpson's diversity index across productive rearrangements. As stored in TCRdb, this immuneACCESS dataset retains in-frame rearrangements with V and J assigned. A fraction of the clones does not appear; measured against another copy, unresolved V genes explain less than half of the discrepancy, and the remainder lacks a known reason. V, J and clone size were drawn from that table, and D and trimming were deduced from the DNA. The sample table shows some 190,000 clones, and approximately 85% are seen once. More than 2.5% of the sample is in the top ten clones.

On this clone itself: It has no known antigen specificity. Base-call qualities are not available, and no considerably larger clone is one nucleotide away.

Each collaborating institution followed its own protocols to collect whole blood in K2EDTA tubes. For TCRbeta analysis, collaborators shipped samples as frozen whole blood, isolated PBMCs, or DNA extracted from either of those sample types. V is shortened by 1 base, J by 8 bases, and the region joining them spans 8 bases. Based on the germline V gene, the CDR1 and CDR2 sequences are SGHAT and FQNNGV. The CDR3 numbers 12 residues from cysteine through phenylalanine. Only the CDR3 part of the read is kept: 36 bases, read in frame from the first base. Rearrangement joined TRBV11-2 to TRBJ1-2; the D gene remains uncertain. This receptor was taken from a man in his sixties with acute or convalescent COVID-19. Sample: peripheral blood. The bases are TGTGCCAGCAGCTTAGGGGGAGACGGCTACACCTTC. Translation gives CASSLGGDGYTF.